The 4 T cell receptor beta chains below were found in one sample sequenced in a study of blood T cell repertoires in COVID-19. TCRdb's table, derived via immunoSEQ multiplex PCR, lists solely in-frame clones and lacks some. The sample has 330,000 or so clones, around 90% seen once. Material: PBMCs or T cells enriched from blood (not recorded which). The receptors were gathered from a woman aged 25-40 years who had recovered from COVID-19.

The genes are TRBV24-1 and TRBJ2-5; D might be TRBD1 (7 bases). There are 13 residues in the CDR3. With 5 bases removed from V and 3 bases from J, the gap between germline ends came to 9 bases. Germline V gives CDR1 KGHDR, CDR2 SFDVKD. The CDR3 protein is CATSGGTEETQYF. The CDR3 coding sequence is TGTGCCACCAGTGGCGGGACAGAAGAGACCCAGTACTTC.

This chain connects TRBV28 to TRBJ1-5, with TRBD1 as a possible D gene (6 bases). The ends were cut back, 3 bases at V and 2 bases at J, with 8 bases in the middle. Germline values: CDR1 MDHEN, CDR2 SYDVKM. The CDR3 extends over 14 amino acids. Here the CDR3 DNA reads TGTGCCAGCAGTTTGACAGGAGGCAATCAGCCCCAGCATTTT. Its protein is CASSLTGGNQPQHF. The full variable domain, with the rest looked up from reference TRBV28 and TRBJ1-5, is DVKVTQSSRYLVKRTGEKVFLECVQDMDHENMFWYRQDPGLGLRLIYFSYDVKMKEKGDIPEGYSVSREKKERFSLILESASTNQTSMYLCASSLTGGNQPQHFGDGTRLSIL.

The J gene is TRBJ1-2, the V gene TRBV24-1; D is unresolved. There are 15 residues in the CDR3. The germline V and J ends were trimmed by 4 bases and 4 bases, with 15 bases remaining between them. In germline, CDR1 is KGHDR, CDR2 SFDVKD. The CDR3 loop is CATSDRKTAFYGYTF. The DNA for the CDR3 is TGTGCCACCAGTGACAGGAAGACGGCATTCTATGGCTACACCTTC.

The chain is built from TRBV4-1 and TRBJ2-7, with D possibly matching TRBD1 (6 bases). Germline CDR1 MGHRA, CDR2 YSYEKL. The V end lost 2 bases, the J end lost 5 bases, and 13 bases lay between the germline ends. This CDR3 has 14 amino acids. CDR3 sequence: CASSQIYRVHEQYF. The DNA of the CDR3 is TGCGCCAGCAGCCAAATTTACAGGGTCCACGAGCAGTACTTC.